This T cell receptor (beta chain) was documented in a study of blood T cell repertoires in COVID-19. Study-level background: The study drew acute and convalescent COVID-19 samples from the United States, Italy and Spain. The cDNA or gDNA used as material had been derived from T cells, B-cell-depleted T cells, or PBMCs.

Source study methods: The assay estimated nucleated cells by amplifying reference gene primers. Assay: immunoSEQ multiplex PCR; the TCRdb copy retains only in-frame clones and omits some. V and J calls and clone size come straight from that table; D and trimming were deduced from the DNA. Seen here are under 130,000 clones, roughly 90% observed once, and the top ten hold 3.5%. This clone has just one count. From germline, CDR1 is ENHRY and CDR2 SYGVKD. The CDR3 extends over 12 amino acids. V gave up 6 bases and J gave up 1 base, with 6 bases separating them. This chain uses TRBV10-3 with TRBJ1-1, with D perhaps matching TRBD1 (6 bases). Sequenced input: peripheral blood. The clonotype originates from a woman aged 60-75 years with acute or convalescent COVID-19. DNA of the CDR3: TGTGCCATCAGGGGACAGAACACTGAAGCTTTCTTT. It translates to CAIRGQNTEAFF.